This T cell receptor beta chain was identified during a study of PD-L1 blockade in urothelial cancer. Study at large: Blood analysis occurred 3 weeks (second dose) and 6 weeks after treatment start. General study results and limits: At 3 weeks on treatment, tumor-associated clones expanded more with durable benefit.

In regard to this clone: Its antigen is unknown.

V shed 6 bases, J shed 6 bases, and the junction held 8 bases outside the gene matches. Germline CDR1 reads MNHEY; CDR2 reads SVGAGI. This CDR3 comprises 14 residues. Time point meaning: pretreatment peripheral blood. The diagnosis in patients was locally advanced or metastatic urothelial carcinoma. Patient sample counts ranged from 1 to 8, pretreatment and on-treatment. The protocol was immunoSEQ multiplex PCR, while the TCRdb copy is restricted to in-frame clones and leaves out a portion. The table lists about 72,000 clones, roughly 90% of them singletons, with around 4.2% in the top ten. Material: PBMCs, obtained around atezolizumab (anti-PD-L1) treatment. The receptor's source is a man between 65 and 85 years old with urothelial cancer. The rearrangement links TRBV6-5 to TRBJ1-5, with 7 bases identical to TRBD1. CDR3 sequence reads: CASRATGVGQPQHF. The DNA for the CDR3 is TGTGCCAGCAGGGCTACAGGGGTCGGTCAGCCCCAGCATTTT.